In this sample, the clone carrying this T cell receptor beta chain turned up a few times. The antigen is unknown. These data are taken from a study of T-cell memory formation after mild COVID-19. The study's findings and limits: Day 15 to 85 contractors were CD4/CD8 balanced; later expanders leaned CD4+. Researchers found some responding clones in pre-infection memory, a sign that cross-reactive memory joined.

TCRdb reprocessed the 5' RACE reads via MiXCR and lists one record per CDR3 protein. Among 400,000 or so distinct CDR3 sequences listed, 20% were seen once. The CDR3 totals 17 residues. Per germline, CDR1 MNHNY and CDR2 SVGAGI (reference sequence). V lost 0 bases, J lost 5 bases, and 16 bases lay in between. Sequenced sample: PBMCs or a T cell subset sorted from them (not recorded which). The V and J genes are TRBV6-6 and TRBJ2-2, with D possibly being TRBD2 (7 bases). This receptor was obtained from an adult woman who had mild COVID-19 (a few samples of this study predate the infection). Cell type and time point are not known. The CDR3 DNA is TGTGCCAGCAGTTACTCGAGGGGGAGGGGAGGGACCGGGGAGCTGTTTTTT. It encodes CASSYSRGRGGTGELFF.